These 30 T cell receptor beta chains were sequenced from one sample in a study of persistence of HIV-infected CD4 T cells. These receptors have no identified antigens. Cells were stimulated with overlapping HIV-1 Gag 15-mer peptides. CD40L-negative CD69-negative CD45RO-high memory CD4+ T cells were sorted as populations depleted of antigen-responding cells. Sequencing used immunoSEQ version 4 in survey mode. Some clones are missing from TCRdb's copy, which holds only in-frame ones; the method was immunoSEQ multiplex PCR. The table has 30,000 to 35,000 clones, about four fifths seen once. The source was CD4+ T cells sorted from PBMCs after roughly 20-hour stimulation, collected from a patient who received antiretroviral therapy. All receptors derive from an adult woman with HIV who was CMV-seropositive.

The chain combines TRBV18 with TRBJ2-2; perhaps D is TRBD1 or TRBD2 (5 bases each). V lost 6 bases to trimming and J lost 6 bases, with 23 bases between them. Germline assignment: CDR1 KGHSH and CDR2 LQKENI. The CDR3 has 17 amino acids. In DNA form, the CDR3 reads TGTGCCAGCTCGCCATCGAAAACTCCTCGGGGCTCCGGGGAGCTGTTTTTT. Its protein product is CASSPSKTPRGSGELFF.

The chain joins TRBV4-3 to TRBJ2-5, with TRBD2 identical over 11 bases. Trimming took 3 bases from V and 7 from J; bases not matched to a gene: 7. The CDR3 is 15 amino acids. Per the germline V gene, CDR1 is LGHNA and CDR2 is YSLEER. The CDR3 nucleotides read TGCGCCAGCAGCCACCAGACTAGCGGGGACCGGACCCAGTACTTC. Residues: CASSHQTSGDRTQYF.

The chain combines TRBV7-2 with TRBJ2-4; D gene unclear. The CDR3 loop spans 16 amino acids. In germline, CDR1 is SGHTA, CDR2 FQGNSA. Deletions cut 4 bases from V and 0 bases from J, with 13 bases between. CDR3 amino acids: CASSYTVTLAKNIQYF. CDR3 coding DNA: TGTGCCAGCAGCTATACAGTGACGCTAGCCAAAAACATTCAGTACTTC.

This chain uses TRBV6-1 with TRBJ2-7, with no clear D. The length of the CDR3 is 14 residues. V shed 1 base and J shed 2 bases, with 9 bases lying between them. Germline V gives CDR1 MNHNS, CDR2 SASEGT. CDR3 DNA sequence: TGTGCCAGCAGTGAAGTAGGCAGCGCCTACGAGCAGTACTTC. As protein: CASSEVGSAYEQYF.

The rearrangement uses TRBV19 and TRBJ2-6; D uncertain. The CDR3 is 16 amino acids. Germline assignment: CDR1 LNHDA and CDR2 SQIVND (reference sequence). Trimming cost V 4 bases and J 2 bases, with 12 bases left between them. For the CDR3, the DNA is TGTGCCAGTAGTACCCCTTTCCGGGCTGGGGCCAACGTCCTGACTTTC. Encoded protein: CASSTPFRAGANVLTF. The full variable domain, rest sourced from reference TRBV19 and TRBJ2-6, is DGGITQSPKYLFRKEGQNVTLSCEQNLNHDAMYWYRQDPGQGLRLIYYSQIVNDFQKGDIAEGYSVSREKKESFPLTVTSAQKNPTAFYLCASSTPFRAGANVLTFGAGSRLTVL.

The rearrangement uses TRBV6-5 and TRBJ1-1; D possibly corresponds to TRBD1 (6 bases). The V gene lost 6 bases and the J gene lost 5 bases, with 13 bases spanning the gap. The CDR3 is made up of 13 amino acids. Germline V gene lookup returns CDR1 MNHEY and CDR2 SVGAGI. The CDR3 region is CASRRQEGTEAFF. For the CDR3, the DNA is TGTGCCAGCAGACGACAGGAGGGGACTGAAGCTTTCTTT.

The chain recombines TRBV2 with TRBJ1-2; a possible D gene is TRBD1 (6 bases). V was cut by 7 bases and J by 2 bases, with 11 bases left in between. Looked up from germline, CDR1 is SNHLY and CDR2 is FYNNEI. The length of the CDR3 is 13 residues. This CDR3 is CASNGDRNYGYTF. CDR3 sequence (DNA): TGTGCCAGCAACGGAGACAGGAACTATGGCTACACCTTC.

CDR3 region: CATSGQGNSPLHF. Written as DNA, the CDR3 is TGTGCCACCAGCGGACAGGGAAATTCACCCCTCCACTTT. The V call is TRBV24-1, the J call TRBJ1-6; 8 bases are a match to TRBD1. Trimming at V came to 7 bases and at J to 7 bases, leaving 2 bases not matched to a gene. The V gene's germline CDR1 is KGHDR and CDR2 SFDVKD. The CDR3 is 13 residues long.

The chain carries TRBV12-3 or TRBV12-4 and TRBJ1-1; 7 bases match TRBD1. V shed 6 bases and J 12 bases; nucleotides not matched to a gene: 10. The CDR3 sequence is 12 residues long. In nucleotides, the CDR3 is TGTGCCAGCAGCTACGGACAGGTGGGAACTTTCTTT. It specifies CASSYGQVGTFF.

This chain uses TRBV4-3 with TRBJ1-4, with D hard to call. Trimming took 0 bases from V and 6 from J, leaving 11 bases between them. Germline CDR1 is LGHNA and CDR2 is YSLEER. The CDR3 length is 15 residues. As DNA, the CDR3 is TGCGCCAGCAGCCAAGAAGGCAGGCGGGATGAAAAACTGTTTTTT. Its translation is CASSQEGRRDEKLFF.

This sequence joins TRBV5-1 and TRBJ2-7, with D perhaps matching TRBD1 (5 bases). Deletions cut 8 bases from V and 0 bases from J, with 15 bases between. The CDR3 has 14 residues. CDR1 SGHRS and CDR2 YFSETQ come from the germline V gene. Here the CDR3 reads CARLTESHSYEQYF. The CDR3 DNA sequence: TGCGCCAGGTTGACAGAGTCCCACTCCTACGAGCAGTACTTC.

This sequence joins TRBV27 and TRBJ1-3; 7 nucleotides line up with TRBD1. The germline gives CDR1 MNHEY, CDR2 SMNVEV (reference sequence). CDR3 length: 13 amino acids. The V gene end was trimmed by 10 bases and the J gene end by 2 bases; junction bases not matched to a gene: 5. The CDR3 is CATRGFTGNTIYF. Written as DNA, the CDR3 is TGTGCCACCAGGGGGTTCACTGGAAACACCATATATTTT.

The chain couples TRBV19 to TRBJ1-2; no definite D call. Germline V gene data show CDR1 as LNHDA and CDR2 as SQIVND (reference sequence). The CDR3 length is 16 residues. V lost 7 bases to trimming and J lost 1 base, with 19 bases between them. The CDR3 region is CASTSSRELYNYGYTF. DNA of the CDR3: TGTGCCAGTACCTCTAGTCGGGAACTCTATAACTATGGCTACACCTTC. The whole variable domain, filled in from reference TRBV19 and TRBJ1-2, reads DGGITQSPKYLFRKEGQNVTLSCEQNLNHDAMYWYRQDPGQGLRLIYYSQIVNDFQKGDIAEGYSVSREKKESFPLTVTSAQKNPTAFYLCASTSSRELYNYGYTFGSGTRLTVV.

The chain uses TRBV11-3 and TRBJ2-1; D is unresolved. The germline V and J ends were trimmed by 3 bases and 8 bases, with 17 bases remaining between them. CDR1 and CDR2 (germline): SGHNT, YENEEA. There are 15 residues in the CDR3. CDR3 sequence (DNA): TGTGCCAGCAGCTTGGGCAGACCATTGTGGGATGAGCAGTTCTTC. It is translated as CASSLGRPLWDEQFF.

A few counts support this clone. The V call is TRBV20-1, the J call TRBJ2-3, with D hard to call. Germline loops: CDR1 DFQATT, CDR2 SNEGSKA (reference sequence). The CDR3 sequence is 11 residues long. With 3 bases removed from V and 9 bases from J, the gap between germline ends came to 10 bases. CDR3 region: CSARVRSTQYF. As DNA, the CDR3 is TGCAGTGCTAGGGTACGTTCGACGCAGTATTTT.

The chain uses TRBV9 and TRBJ1-4, with TRBD1 matching over 7 bases. This CDR3 comprises 15 residues. Trimming cost V 3 bases and J 5 bases; bases outside gene matches: 7. The germline CDR1 and CDR2 sequences are SGDLS and YYNGEE. The DNA of the CDR3 is TGTGCCAGCAGCGAATACAGGGGTGGGAATGAAAAACTGTTTTTT. As protein: CASSEYRGGNEKLFF.

V usage is TRBV5-4 and J usage is TRBJ1-2, with D tentatively TRBD1 (5 bases). Per germline, CDR1 SGHNT and CDR2 YYREEE (reference sequence). The CDR3 spans 14 residues. The germline V and J ends were trimmed by 4 bases and 0 bases, with 10 bases remaining between them. CDR3 bases: TGTGCCAGCAGCCGGGGGGGAGCTAACTATGGCTACACCTTC. Its translation is CASSRGGANYGYTF.

The table lists this clone with a few counts. The V and J genes are TRBV30 and TRBJ1-5; D not resolved. The germline V gene has CDR1 GTSNPN and CDR2 SVGIG (reference sequence). The CDR3 totals 14 residues. V was cut by 0 bases and J by 4 bases, with 10 bases left in between. The CDR3 nucleotides are TGTGCCTGGAGTGTAGGCAGTCTAAATCAGCCCCAGCATTTT. This translates into CAWSVGSLNQPQHF.

This clone appeared a few times. The chain's CDR3 is CASGVGMFLEKLFF. DNA of the CDR3: TGTGCCAGTGGCGTGGGGATGTTCTTGGAAAAACTGTTTTTT. The rearrangement links TRBV19 to TRBJ1-4; D is ambiguous. This CDR3 spans 14 amino acids. The V gene's germline CDR1 is LNHDA and CDR2 SQIVND (reference sequence). V was trimmed by 8 bases and J by 8 bases, leaving 18 bases between them.

The V gene is TRBV5-1, the J gene TRBJ1-2; unclear D gene. The germline gives CDR1 SGHRS, CDR2 YFSETQ. V lost 4 bases, J lost 5 bases, and 15 bases lay in between. The CDR3 totals 14 residues. In nucleotides, the CDR3 is TGCGCCAGCAGCGAGAATAAGAGAGGTTATGGCTACACCTTC. It encodes CASSENKRGYGYTF.

The rearrangement uses TRBV5-1 and TRBJ2-3; the D call may be TRBD1 or TRBD2 (5 bases each). The germline V gene encodes CDR1 SGHRS and CDR2 YFSETQ. Trimming cost V 2 bases and J 6 bases, with 16 bases left between them. This CDR3 region has 15 residues. The DNA for the CDR3 is TGCGCCAGCAGCTTAAGAGGGACCAACACTGATACGCAGTATTTT. Protein product: CASSLRGTNTDTQYF.

The V and J genes are TRBV24-1 and TRBJ2-5; 7 bases agree with TRBD1. V lost 2 bases, J lost 5 bases, and 7 bases stayed unmatched. Germline V gene sequence: CDR1 KGHDR, CDR2 SFDVKD. The CDR3 is 15 amino acids. The CDR3 is CATSDSTGVGETQYF. The CDR3, as DNA: TGTGCCACCAGTGATTCCACAGGGGTAGGGGAGACCCAGTACTTC.

The chain carries TRBV7-8 and TRBJ1-1, with 7 bases that match TRBD1. This CDR3 has 14 amino acids. The junction had 2 bases not matched to a gene; V was cut back by 1 base and J by 3 bases. Looked up from germline, CDR1 is SGHVS and CDR2 is FQNEAQ. CDR3 residues: CASSLVTGDTEAFF. CDR3 bases: TGTGCCAGCAGCTTAGTCACAGGGGACACTGAAGCTTTCTTT.

The V call is TRBV3-1 (or the pseudogene TRBV3-2), the J call TRBJ2-5, with 7 nucleotides matching TRBD2. Germline CDR1 LGHDT, CDR2 YNNKEL (reference sequence). The CDR3 runs to 16 residues. The V gene end was trimmed by 1 base and the J gene end by 5 bases; junction bases not matched to a gene: 10. In DNA form, the CDR3 reads TGTGCCAGCAGCCAAGGCGGGGGATCCGGGGTGGAGACCCAGTACTTC. Its translation is CASSQGGGSGVETQYF.

This sequence joins TRBV11-3 and TRBJ2-7; 9 positions match TRBD1. Per the germline V gene, CDR1 is SGHNT and CDR2 is YENEEA. CDR3 length equals 12 residues. V gave up 5 bases and J gave up 6 bases; unmatched junction bases: 2. CDR3 DNA sequence: TGTGCCAGCAGCCGGACAGGGGCCGAGCAGTACTTC. It encodes CASSRTGAEQYF.

The chain employs TRBV5-1 and TRBJ2-2; D tentatively fits TRBD1 or TRBD2 (5 bases each). In germline, CDR1 is SGHRS, CDR2 YFSETQ. This CDR3 spans 15 amino acids. Trimming removed 0 bases at V and 3 bases at J, with 9 bases between. The CDR3, as DNA: TGCGCCAGCAGCTTGGTGGGACCTTACACCGGGGAGCTGTTTTTT. Encoded protein: CASSLVGPYTGELFF.

The chain has TRBV2 and TRBJ1-2; the D gene is possibly TRBD1 (5 bases). CDR3 length: 13 amino acids. Germline V gene data show CDR1 as SNHLY and CDR2 as FYNNEI. The V end lost 7 bases, the J end lost 7 bases, and 16 bases lay between the germline ends. CDR3 sequence reads: CASNDHGGGGYTF. CDR3 nucleotides: TGTGCCAGCAATGATCACGGGGGAGGTGGCTACACCTTC.

This chain joins TRBV6-5 and TRBJ2-7; unclear D gene. The CDR3 totals 14 residues. Between the trimmed V and J ends, which lost 0 bases and 2 bases, there was a span of 8 bases. In germline, CDR1 is MNHEY, CDR2 SVGAGI. In nucleotides, the CDR3 is TGTGCCAGCAGTTACTCCCGCGGAGCCTACGAGCAGTACTTC. As protein: CASSYSRGAYEQYF.

Remarks on this clone: Other DNA sequences in the same sample also yield this CDR3. The V gene is TRBV7-9, the J gene TRBJ1-2; perhaps TRBD1 as D (5 bases). The CDR3 spans 15 residues. Germline values: CDR1 SEHNR, CDR2 FQNEAQ (reference sequence). V gave up 0 bases and J gave up 4 bases, with 12 bases separating them. CDR3 sequence: CASSLAQGLGYGYTF. CDR3 in DNA: TGTGCCAGCAGCTTAGCGCAGGGCCTGGGCTATGGCTACACCTTC. The full variable domain, rest sourced from reference TRBV7-9 and TRBJ1-2, is DTGVSQNPRHKITKRGQNVTFRCDPISEHNRLYWYRQTLGQGPEFLTYFQNEAQLEKSRLLSDRFSAERPKGSFSTLEIQRTEQGDSAMYLCASSLAQGLGYGYTFGSGTRLTVV.

The genes are TRBV7-2 and TRBJ1-3; 7 bases align to TRBD1. CDR1 SGHTA and CDR2 FQGNSA come from the germline V gene. The CDR3 totals 17 residues. V was pared by 0 bases and J by 1 base, with 6 bases of the junction left unmatched. The CDR3 spells CASSLARQGVSGNTIYF. The DNA of the CDR3 is TGTGCCAGCAGCTTAGCGAGGCAGGGGGTTTCTGGAAACACCATATATTTT.